The 7 T cell receptor beta chains below come from one sample, sequenced in a study of T cell changes during pregnancy in multiple sclerosis. Libraries were prepared by immunoSEQ multiplex PCR; TCRdb keeps only in-frame clonotypes and omits some of them. This table holds fewer than 90,000 clones, roughly 95% found once. The material sequenced was peripheral blood, taken in the third trimester of pregnancy. The receptors shown here come from a female donor in good health, enrolled as a control in a pregnancy study.

The chain carries TRBV7-9 and TRBJ2-7, with D perhaps TRBD1 (5 bases). The CDR3 consists of 16 residues. Germline CDR1 reads SEHNR; CDR2 reads FQNEAQ (reference sequence). Trimming removed 3 bases from V and 1 base from J, with 16 bases in between. Here the CDR3 DNA reads TGTGCCAGCAGCTTTTCGTCCAGGGCGAGTTCCTACGAGCAGTACTTC. It codes for CASSFSSRASSYEQYF.

This sequence joins TRBV12-2 and TRBJ1-1; TRBD1 reflects the table's D call only, with no check against the DNA. TRBV12-2 is reported as a pseudogene. This CDR3 spans 14 amino acids. CDR3 sequence: CASRLADRVFEAFF. In nucleotides, the CDR3 is TGTGCAAGTCGCTTAGCGGACAGGGTATTTGAAGCTTTCTTT.

The rearrangement joins TRBV2 to TRBJ2-7; a weak D match, TRBD1 (5 bases). Between the trimmed V and J ends, which lost 5 bases and 7 bases, there was a span of 21 bases. Germline V lookup: CDR1 SNHLY, CDR2 FYNNEI. The CDR3 length is 15 residues. For the CDR3, the DNA is TGTGCCAGCAGTTTACAGGTCGCACGGATGTCTGAGCAGTACTTC. Protein product: CASSLQVARMSEQYF.

The chain links TRBV6-5 to TRBJ2-2; TRBD1 matches 8 bases. V lost 0 bases, J lost 4 bases, and 4 bases stayed unmatched. The CDR3 runs 16 residues. Germline-derived CDR1 and CDR2 are MNHEY and SVGAGI. Here the CDR3 reads CASSYSQGAVTGELFF. In nucleotides, the CDR3 is TGTGCCAGCAGTTACTCGCAGGGGGCGGTCACCGGGGAGCTGTTTTTT.

The rearrangement joins TRBV2 to TRBJ2-5, with 10 bases lining up with TRBD1. CDR1 and CDR2 (germline): SNHLY, FYNNEI. The junction had 6 bases not matched to a gene; V was cut back by 6 bases and J by 5 bases. The CDR3 runs 14 residues. Written as DNA, the CDR3 is TGTGCCAGCAGCGGGGACAGGGGCGGGGAGACCCAGTACTTC. Residues: CASSGDRGGETQYF.

The chain recombines TRBV28 with TRBJ2-7, with TRBD2 matching over 10 bases. The CDR3 runs to 17 residues. The J segment lost 3 bases and the V segment lost 2 bases, leaving 10 bases of the junction unmatched. Germline V lookup: CDR1 MDHEN, CDR2 SYDVKM. CDR3 residues: CASSLVSRLAGFYEQYF. In nucleotides, the CDR3 is TGTGCCAGCAGTTTAGTCTCCAGACTAGCGGGTTTCTACGAGCAGTACTTC.

V usage is TRBV28 and J usage is TRBJ1-1, with a weak D call TRBD1 (6 bases). CDR1 and CDR2 from the germline V gene are MDHEN and SYDVKM. The CDR3 is 16 residues long. V was shortened by 2 bases and J by 1 base, with 14 bases between the two germline ends. The CDR3 spells CASSLGTGQRNTEAFF. In nucleotides, the CDR3 is TGTGCCAGCAGTTTAGGCACAGGGCAGCGGAACACTGAAGCTTTCTTT.